The clone carrying this T cell receptor (beta chain) was seen a single time. These data originate in a study of T cell responses to AZD1222 COVID-19 vaccine. The germline V gene encodes CDR1 SGHNT and CDR2 YYREEE (reference sequence). The CDR3 spans 16 residues. V dropped 5 bases and J dropped 4; count of bases not matched to a gene: 11. Assay used: immunoSEQ multiplex PCR; TCRdb lists only in-frame clones, some missing. The sample holds about 56,000 clones; 86% are singletons and the top ten take roughly 7.2%. Sequenced material: peripheral blood, taken 28 days after the second AZD1222 dose. The chain recombines TRBV5-4 with TRBJ2-3; TRBD2 agrees at 9 bases. This receptor was identified in an adult who received the AZD1222 COVID-19 vaccine. CDR3 nucleotide sequence: TGTGCCAGCAGGTTACGAAGCGGGGGGAGGGCAGATACGCAGTATTTT. Its translation is CASRLRSGGRADTQYF.